Listed here are 28 T cell receptor beta chains from one sample, sequenced in a study of blood T cell repertoires in COVID-19. Data came from immunoSEQ multiplex PCR; TCRdb stores just in-frame clones and leaves some out. The profile shows around 620,000 clones, over 80% of them singletons. The sequencing input was peripheral blood. The receptors originated from a woman under 30 with acute or convalescent COVID-19.

This clone has a single count. The chain uses TRBV12-3 or TRBV12-4 and TRBJ1-2; D gene ambiguous. V dropped 8 bases and J dropped 5 bases, with 12 bases sitting between them. This CDR3 is built from 12 residues. CDR3 amino acids: CASRVVGYGYTF. The CDR3 DNA is TGTGCCAGCCGGGTGGTTGGATATGGCTACACCTTC.

The rearrangement links TRBV5-4 to TRBJ1-1, with D possibly TRBD1 on 5 matching bases. Trimming left V 2 bases short and J 1 base short, with 12 bases between. The CDR3 extends over 15 amino acids. Germline CDR1 and CDR2: SGHNT and YYREEE (reference sequence). The CDR3 DNA sequence: TGTGCCAGCAGCTTCGTTCAGGGCCAGAACACTGAAGCTTTCTTT. Translating it yields CASSFVQGQNTEAFF.

V gene TRBV9 combines with J gene TRBJ1-2, with D uncertain. This CDR3 comprises 11 residues. V was pared by 3 bases and J by 8 bases, with 8 bases between. The germline V gene encodes CDR1 SGDLS and CDR2 YYNGEE. CDR3: CASSGTGGYTF. In nucleotides, the CDR3 is TGTGCCAGCAGCGGAACGGGAGGCTACACCTTC.

The chain couples TRBV6-6 to TRBJ1-2; 8 bases line up with TRBD1. This CDR3 is built from 16 residues. Losses at the gene ends were 7 bases for V and 4 bases for J; bases not matched to a gene: 14. CDR1 and CDR2 from the germline V gene are MNHNY and SVGAGI (reference sequence). The CDR3 DNA sequence: TGTGCCAGCAATACTCAGGGGGCTCTCGAGGTCTATGGCTACACCTTC. It translates to CASNTQGALEVYGYTF.

This chain uses TRBV7-2 with TRBJ2-3, with D possibly being TRBD1 (5 bases). This CDR3 spans 17 amino acids. Trimming shortened V by 2 bases and J by 4 bases, and 19 bases separated the two germline ends. In germline, CDR1 is SGHTA, CDR2 FQGNSA. CDR3 coding DNA: TGTGCCAGCAGCTTAAGGGTCGTTAGCTGGGGCGCAGATACGCAGTATTTT. Translated: CASSLRVVSWGADTQYF.

The rearrangement uses TRBV3-1 (or the pseudogene TRBV3-2) and TRBJ1-5, with D unresolved. The germline gives CDR1 LGHDT, CDR2 YNNKEL (reference sequence). The CDR3 spans 13 residues. The V end lost 2 bases, the J end lost 6 bases, and 8 bases lay between the germline ends. CDR3: CASSQRTLQPQHF. The CDR3 DNA is TGTGCCAGCAGCCAACGGACTCTTCAGCCCCAGCATTTT.

V gene TRBV13 combines with J gene TRBJ1-4; D call uncertain. Per germline, CDR1 PRHDT and CDR2 FYEKMQ (reference sequence). Trimming took off 5 bases at V and 11 bases at J, with 12 bases between the two ends. CDR3 length equals 12 residues. The CDR3 reads CASSRPIGKLFF. The CDR3 DNA sequence: TGTGCCAGCAGCCGTCCGATCGGGAAACTGTTTTTT.

The chain employs TRBV2 and TRBJ1-4, with no clear D. CDR3 length: 14 residues. With 10 bases removed from V and 0 bases from J, the gap between germline ends came to 12 bases. Germline-derived CDR1 and CDR2 are SNHLY and FYNNEI. The DNA of the CDR3 is TGTGCCACCACTCGCTCCGCAACTAATGAAAAACTGTTTTTT. Its translation: CATTRSATNEKLFF.

The CDR3 region has the DNA TGTGCCAGCACGGCGGGGGGAACCTACGAGCAGTACTTC. Translating gives CASTAGGTYEQYF. The chain links TRBV6-5 to TRBJ2-7; TRBD2 matches at 8 bases. CDR3 size: 13 residues. Germline CDR1 reads MNHEY; CDR2 reads SVGAGI. The trim removed 7 bases at V and 2 bases at J, leaving 4 bases unmatched.

This chain links TRBV7-6 with TRBJ1-1, with TRBD1 identical over 7 bases. The CDR3 is 14 residues long. Germline CDR1 SGHVS, CDR2 FNYEAQ. V lost 3 bases, J lost 0 bases, and 1 base stayed unmatched. The CDR3 region has the DNA TGTGCCAGCAGCTTCGGGACAGTGAACACTGAAGCTTTCTTT. Translation gives CASSFGTVNTEAFF.

This sequence joins TRBV5-1 and TRBJ2-7; 9 bases fit TRBD1. Germline trimming cut 4 bases from V and 6 bases from J; bases unmatched to any gene: 8. This CDR3 is built from 14 residues. CDR1 and CDR2 (germline): SGHRS, YFSETQ. This CDR3 is CASSGRDRVVEQYF. CDR3 nucleotides: TGCGCCAGCAGCGGCCGGGACAGGGTTGTCGAGCAGTACTTC.

Comments on this clone: This same CDR3 is encoded by further DNA sequences in the sample. The chain couples TRBV3-1 (or the pseudogene TRBV3-2) to TRBJ1-6; 9 bases fit TRBD1. The germline gives CDR1 LGHDT, CDR2 YNNKEL (reference sequence). J gave up 10 bases and V 2 bases, and 6 bases lay outside the gene matches. The CDR3 runs to 15 residues. In nucleotides, the CDR3 is TGTGCCAGCAGCCAACGGACAGGGGAGGGATCACCCCTCCACTTT. Its translation: CASSQRTGEGSPLHF.

In its sample, this clone was seen once. The rearrangement links TRBV9 to TRBJ1-4; perhaps TRBD1 as D (5 bases). CDR3 length: 16 residues. The V end was cut by 4 bases, the J end by 8 bases, with 21 bases between. From germline, CDR1 is SGDLS and CDR2 YYNGEE. CDR3 sequence reads: CASSPRGEGAGEKLFF. The CDR3 nucleotides read TGTGCCAGCAGCCCCCGAGGTGAAGGGGCCGGGGAAAAACTGTTTTTT.

The chain recombines TRBV12-3 or TRBV12-4 with TRBJ1-5; D is possibly TRBD1 (5 bases). The V end lost 7 bases, the J end lost 4 bases, and 11 bases lay between the germline ends. The CDR3 has 13 residues. CDR3 in amino acids: CASTSGRNQPQHF. DNA for the CDR3: TGTGCCAGCACCTCAGGGAGGAATCAGCCCCAGCATTTT.

This rearrangement joins TRBV15 to TRBJ1-2; D remains ambiguous. The V gene's germline CDR1 is LNHNV and CDR2 YYDKDF (reference sequence). CDR3 length: 13 residues. V lost 8 bases and J 5 bases, leaving 15 bases between the germline ends. The CDR3 region has the DNA TGTGCCACCCTCACCCGGACTGAGTATGGCTACACCTTC. It yields the protein CATLTRTEYGYTF.

V is TRBV12-3 or TRBV12-4 and J is TRBJ1-2; maybe TRBD1 (6 bases). The CDR3 extends over 13 amino acids. Trimming pared 2 bases from V and 8 bases from J, leaving 12 bases between. This chain's CDR3 is CASSLSTGRGYTF. Here the CDR3 DNA reads TGTGCCAGCAGTTTATCGACAGGAAGAGGCTACACCTTC.

The V call is TRBV9, the J call TRBJ1-2; weak D call: TRBD1 (6 bases). The CDR3 runs 13 residues. V lost 0 bases and J lost 8, with 11 bases in between. Germline V gives CDR1 SGDLS, CDR2 YYNGEE. CDR3 DNA: TGTGCCAGCAGCGTAGTGTCAGGGGAAGGCTACACCTTC. This translates into CASSVVSGEGYTF.

V is TRBV30 and J is TRBJ1-4; D remains unclear. Germline CDR1 is GTSNPN and CDR2 is SVGIG (reference sequence). The CDR3 extends over 13 amino acids. Trimming removed 0 bases at V and 10 bases at J, with 12 bases between. CDR3 nucleotide sequence: TGTGCCTGGAGTGTACAGACCGTGGCAAAACTGTTTTTT. Amino acids: CAWSVQTVAKLFF.

The V gene is TRBV4-1, the J gene TRBJ2-3; the match to TRBD2 covers 9 bases. Germline loops: CDR1 MGHRA, CDR2 YSYEKL. V shed 1 base and J 3 bases; nucleotides not matched to a gene: 5. The CDR3 length is 16 residues. The CDR3: CASSQVLAGLTDTQYF. CDR3 nucleotides: TGCGCCAGCAGCCAAGTGCTAGCGGGGTTAACAGATACGCAGTATTTT.

The CDR3 reads CASSAGTGRSYEQYF. The CDR3 DNA sequence: TGTGCCAGCAGCGCCGGGACAGGGAGATCCTACGAGCAGTACTTC. J is TRBJ2-7 and V is TRBV9, with TRBD1 matching 9 bases. The CDR3 sequence is 15 residues long. CDR1 and CDR2 from the germline V gene are SGDLS and YYNGEE. V gave up 3 bases and J gave up 1 base; unmatched junction bases: 5.

The genes are TRBV10-3 and TRBJ1-5, with D perhaps TRBD1 (5 bases). The length of the CDR3 is 15 residues. The V and J ends lost 10 bases and 0 bases respectively, with 16 bases between them. Germline V gives CDR1 ENHRY, CDR2 SYGVKD. The CDR3 loop is CATRRAGDSNQPQHF. As DNA, the CDR3 is TGTGCCACGAGGAGAGCGGGGGATAGCAATCAGCCCCAGCATTTT.

This chain connects TRBV27 to TRBJ2-5; weak D call: TRBD1 (5 bases). Trimming shortened V by 3 bases and J by 1 base, and 18 bases separated the two germline ends. There are 17 residues in the CDR3. The germline V gene encodes CDR1 MNHEY and CDR2 SMNVEV (reference sequence). The CDR3 here is CASSFGSTWGIQETQYF. As DNA, the CDR3 is TGTGCCAGCAGTTTTGGGTCGACCTGGGGCATCCAAGAGACCCAGTACTTC.

The chain is built from TRBV9 and TRBJ2-7, with D perhaps TRBD1 (6 bases). Germline loops: CDR1 SGDLS, CDR2 YYNGEE. V was clipped by 0 bases and J by 5 bases, with 18 bases between them. The CDR3 totals 16 residues. Written as DNA, the CDR3 is TGTGCCAGCAGCGTAGATTGGGATGGGGGCTCGGACGAGCAGTACTTC. Its translation: CASSVDWDGGSDEQYF.

The V gene is TRBV6-1, the J gene TRBJ1-1; 10 bases map to TRBD1. The CDR3 is made up of 19 amino acids. The V segment lost 1 base and the J segment 4 bases; nucleotides outside the gene matches: 15. The germline V gene encodes CDR1 MNHNS and CDR2 SASEGT. CDR3 DNA sequence: TGTGCCAGCAGTGAAGTCCCGGGACAGGGGCGCAGACGAGGCACTGAAGCTTTCTTT. Translated: CASSEVPGQGRRRGTEAFF.

The rearrangement uses TRBV9 and TRBJ1-1; D gene unclear. Germline V gene sequence: CDR1 SGDLS, CDR2 YYNGEE. Between the trimmed V and J ends, which lost 4 bases and 1 base, there was a span of 8 bases. The CDR3 loop spans 13 amino acids. The CDR3 region is CASSWEQNTEAFF. The DNA of the CDR3 is TGTGCCAGCAGCTGGGAGCAGAACACTGAAGCTTTCTTT.

The genes are TRBV5-1 and TRBJ2-3; 7 bases agree with TRBD1. There are 14 residues in the CDR3. Per the germline V gene, CDR1 is SGHRS and CDR2 is YFSETQ. V shed 3 bases and J 2 bases; nucleotides not matched to a gene: 3. CDR3 in amino acids: CASSWGQSTDTQYF. In DNA, the CDR3 is TGCGCCAGCAGCTGGGGACAGTCCACAGATACGCAGTATTTT.

The chain is built from TRBV19 and TRBJ1-1; unclear D gene. The CDR3 has 15 amino acids. V was cut by 3 bases and J by 1 base, with 12 bases left in between. The germline gives CDR1 LNHDA, CDR2 SQIVND (reference sequence). CDR3 DNA: TGTGCCAGTAGTATCGTAGCGGCGGCGAACACTGAAGCTTTCTTT. This encodes CASSIVAAANTEAFF.

The genes are TRBV5-4 and TRBJ2-3, with D perhaps TRBD2 (6 bases). V was trimmed by 5 bases and J by 2 bases, leaving 15 bases between them. Germline loops: CDR1 SGHNT, CDR2 YYREEE (reference sequence). The CDR3 loop spans 15 amino acids. The CDR3 bases are TGTGCCAGCAGAGAGGACGGGGAGGCCACAGATACGCAGTATTTT. It is translated as CASREDGEATDTQYF.